This T cell receptor beta chain was observed in a study of blood T cells in healthy people across ages. Findings and limits, study-wide: Because sorting was not performed, PBMCs prevented conclusive naive versus antigen-experienced comparison.

Combining a sample-barcoded 5' primer with a J-beta primer mix, a second PCR ran for 7 to 11 cycles. Carrying 12 random nucleotides, a template-switch adaptor labeled each individual cDNA molecule. From the 5' RACE reads, TCRdb called clonotypes with MiXCR, one entry per CDR3 protein. The sample contains hundreds of thousands of distinct CDR3 sequences, over 45% of which appear only once. This clonotype turned up a few times. Its antigen is unknown. This CDR3 spans 14 amino acids. V lost 2 bases and J lost 1, with 8 bases in between. The origin of this receptor is a woman in her sixties in good health. The gene calls are TRBV12-3 or TRBV12-4 and TRBJ1-1, with a tentative D call TRBD1 (5 bases). The sequenced sample consisted of blood. The CDR3 coding sequence is TGTGCCAGCAGTTTAAATCAGGGGAACACTGAAGCTTTCTTT. This gives the protein CASSLNQGNTEAFF.